This TCR beta chain was identified in a study of control samples from healthy donors and cancer patients. This CDR3 comprises 14 residues. In germline, CDR1 is SGHRS, CDR2 YFSETQ. The V gene end was trimmed by 4 bases and the J gene end by 1 base; junction bases not matched to a gene: 4. Generated by immunoSEQ multiplex PCR, the TCRdb table keeps only in-frame clones and is missing some. The table shows some 200,000 clones, with just under 95% occurring only once. The sequence was collected from a man aged 18-30 years in good health. The rearrangement uses TRBV5-1 and TRBJ1-1, with TRBD1 identical over 7 bases. Sample: blood. CDR3 sequence reads: CASSPGQPNTEAFF. The CDR3 bases are TGCGCCAGCAGCCCGGGACAGCCGAACACTGAAGCTTTCTTT.